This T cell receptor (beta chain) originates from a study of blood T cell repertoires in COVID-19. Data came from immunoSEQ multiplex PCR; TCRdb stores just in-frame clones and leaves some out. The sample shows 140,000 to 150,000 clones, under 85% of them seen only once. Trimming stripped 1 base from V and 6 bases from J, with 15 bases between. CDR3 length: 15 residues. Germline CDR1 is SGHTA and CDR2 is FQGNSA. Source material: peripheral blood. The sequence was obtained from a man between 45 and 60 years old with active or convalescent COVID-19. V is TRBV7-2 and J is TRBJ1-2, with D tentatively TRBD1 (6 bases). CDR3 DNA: TGTGCCAGCAGCTTAGTCTCCGGGACACAGAATGGCTACACCTTC. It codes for CASSLVSGTQNGYTF.